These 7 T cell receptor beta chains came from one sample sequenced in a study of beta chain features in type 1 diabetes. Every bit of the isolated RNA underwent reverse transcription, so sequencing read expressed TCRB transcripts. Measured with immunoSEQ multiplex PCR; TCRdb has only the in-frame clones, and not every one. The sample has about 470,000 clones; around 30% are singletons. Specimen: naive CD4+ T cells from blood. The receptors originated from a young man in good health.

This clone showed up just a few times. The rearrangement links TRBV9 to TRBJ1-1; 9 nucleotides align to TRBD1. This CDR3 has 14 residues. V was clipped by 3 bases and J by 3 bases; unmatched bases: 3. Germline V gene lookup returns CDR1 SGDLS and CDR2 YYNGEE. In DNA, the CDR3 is TGTGCCAGCAGCGACCGGGACAGGGACACTGAAGCTTTCTTT. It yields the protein CASSDRDRDTEAFF.

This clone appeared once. CDR3 protein: CASSRTYEQYF. The CDR3 bases are TGTGCCAGCAGCCGAACCTACGAGCAGTACTTC. V gene TRBV7-9 combines with J gene TRBJ2-7; D gene ambiguous. CDR3 length equals 11 residues. Germline CDR1 reads SEHNR; CDR2 reads FQNEAQ (reference sequence). V was pared by 5 bases and J by 2 bases, with 4 bases between.

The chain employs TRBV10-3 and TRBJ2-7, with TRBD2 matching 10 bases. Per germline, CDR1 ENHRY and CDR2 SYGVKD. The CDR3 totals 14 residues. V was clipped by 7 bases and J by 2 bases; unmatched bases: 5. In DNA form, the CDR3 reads TGTGCCATCAAAGGTGGGACTAGCGCCTACGAGCAGTACTTC. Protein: CAIKGGTSAYEQYF.

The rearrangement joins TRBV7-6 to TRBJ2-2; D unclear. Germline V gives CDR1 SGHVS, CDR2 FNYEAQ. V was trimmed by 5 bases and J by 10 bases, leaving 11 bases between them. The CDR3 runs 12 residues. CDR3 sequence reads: CASSKIAEELFF. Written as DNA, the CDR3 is TGTGCCAGCAGCAAAATTGCTGAGGAGCTGTTTTTT.

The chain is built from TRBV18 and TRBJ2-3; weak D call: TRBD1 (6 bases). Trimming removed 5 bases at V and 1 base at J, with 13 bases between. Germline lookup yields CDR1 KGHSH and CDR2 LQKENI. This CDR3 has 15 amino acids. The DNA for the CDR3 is TGTGCCAGCTCAACCGACAGGACCCGCACAGATACGCAGTATTTT. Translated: CASSTDRTRTDTQYF.

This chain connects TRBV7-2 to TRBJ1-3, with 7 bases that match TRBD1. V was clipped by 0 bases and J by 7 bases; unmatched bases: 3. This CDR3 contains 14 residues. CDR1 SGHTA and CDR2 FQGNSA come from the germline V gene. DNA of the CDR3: TGTGCCAGCAGCTTAGCGGCGACAGGGAACACCATATATTTT. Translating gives CASSLAATGNTIYF. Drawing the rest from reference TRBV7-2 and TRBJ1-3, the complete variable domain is GAGVSQSPSNKVTEKGKDVELRCDPISGHTALYWYRQSLGQGLEFLIYFQGNSAPDKSGLPSDRFSAERTGGSVSTLTIQRTQQEDSAVYLCASSLAATGNTIYFGEGSWLTVV.

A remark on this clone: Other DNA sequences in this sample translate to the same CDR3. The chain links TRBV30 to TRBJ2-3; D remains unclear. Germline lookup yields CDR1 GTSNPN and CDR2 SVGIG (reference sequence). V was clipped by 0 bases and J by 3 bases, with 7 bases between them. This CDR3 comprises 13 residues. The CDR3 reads CAWSVPGTDTQYF. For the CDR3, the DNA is TGTGCCTGGAGTGTACCTGGGACAGATACGCAGTATTTT.